This TCR beta chain was profiled in a study of blood T cell repertoires in COVID-19 (dated by TCRdb to about 2020). With respect to the entire study: Collaborator samples came from the United States, Italy and Spain and covered acute and convalescent phases of COVID-19. The prospective study material was composed of cDNA or gDNA derived from T cells, B-cell-depleted T cells, or PBMCs. Subjects who had been exposed to COVID-19, were actively infected with it, or had recovered from it provided the deeply sampled blood TCRbeta repertoires that made up the dataset. A freely available public database, intended as a resource for researchers studying the immune response to SARS-CoV-2, is where the repertoires were released. Samples were obtained from the ongoing ImmuneRACE study (first 160 participants) and from 950 to 1,500 subjects provided by 6 global collaborators. Sample metadata almost always included a de-identified subject ID, COVID-19 status, age in years and sex. HLA class I and class II types, where available, came from metadata supplied by the sample provider rather than from assay-based typing.

In regard to this clone: The antigen this receptor binds is unknown. Base qualities were left out, and no much larger clone turns up one base away.

Whole blood was collected in K2EDTA tubes by collaborating institutions according to the institutions' own protocols. For TCRbeta analysis, collaborators shipped samples as frozen whole blood, isolated PBMCs, or DNA extracted from either of those sample types. Findings and caveats that apply to the study as a whole: Clinical and demographic metadata were provided uncurated, with the amount varying by source and participant.

The immunoSEQ Assay, a bias-controlled multiplex PCR, was used to amplify TCRbeta CDR3 regions from genomic DNA. For the original study's pipeline: Nucleated cell counts per sample were estimated from amplification of reference gene primers within the assay. To quantify the absolute abundance of each unique TCRbeta CDR3 rearrangement, sequence reads were collapsed and filtered. For each sample, productive Simpson clonality was calculated as the square root of Simpson's diversity index over productive rearrangements. The clones in this table, taken by TCRdb from immuneACCESS, are in-frame only. Not every clone is retained; where verified, under half of the shortfall comes from an unresolved V gene, and the cause of the rest is unknown. The V and J calls and the clone size are those of that table, but D and trimming were determined from the DNA. This sample has 130,000 or so clones in its table, and around 85% of those were observed once. The ten top clones hold about 3.8% of the sample.

The clonotype comes from a man aged 60 to 75 with acute or convalescent COVID-19. Sequencing was carried out using peripheral blood.

The base sequence is TGTGCCAGCAAAACACCCTACGGGAGCACAGATACGCAGTATTTT. Its coded protein is CASKTPYGSTDTQYF. The chain employs TRBV6-4 and TRBJ2-3, with no confidently assigned D gene. Including the terminal cysteine and phenylalanine, the CDR3 comprises 15 residues. Only the CDR3 portion is preserved as DNA: 45 bases, with reading frame beginning at the first base. Cut back by 7 bases and 0 bases, the V and J ends lie 14 bases apart. The germline V gene specifies MRHNA as CDR1 and SNTAGT as CDR2.